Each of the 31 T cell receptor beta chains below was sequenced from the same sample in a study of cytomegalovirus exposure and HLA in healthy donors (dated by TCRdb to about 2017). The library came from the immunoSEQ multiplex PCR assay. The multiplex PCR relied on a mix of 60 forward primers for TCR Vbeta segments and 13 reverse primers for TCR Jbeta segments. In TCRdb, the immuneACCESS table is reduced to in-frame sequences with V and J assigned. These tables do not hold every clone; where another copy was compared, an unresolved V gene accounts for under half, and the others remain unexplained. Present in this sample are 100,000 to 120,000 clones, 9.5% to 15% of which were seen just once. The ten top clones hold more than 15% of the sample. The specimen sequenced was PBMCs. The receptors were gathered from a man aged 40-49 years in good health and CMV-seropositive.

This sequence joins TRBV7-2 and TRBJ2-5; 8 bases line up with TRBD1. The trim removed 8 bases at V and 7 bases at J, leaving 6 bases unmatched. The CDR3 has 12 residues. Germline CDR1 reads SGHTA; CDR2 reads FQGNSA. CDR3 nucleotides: TGTGCCAGCGAGGACAGGGATGGGACCCAGTACTTC. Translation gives CASEDRDGTQYF.

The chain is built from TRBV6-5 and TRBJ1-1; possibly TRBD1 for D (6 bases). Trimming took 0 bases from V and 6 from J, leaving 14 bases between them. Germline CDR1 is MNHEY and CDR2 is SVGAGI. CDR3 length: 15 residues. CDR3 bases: TGTGCCAGCAGTTACTCGGGCCAGGGGATATCTGAAGCTTTCTTT. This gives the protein CASSYSGQGISEAFF.

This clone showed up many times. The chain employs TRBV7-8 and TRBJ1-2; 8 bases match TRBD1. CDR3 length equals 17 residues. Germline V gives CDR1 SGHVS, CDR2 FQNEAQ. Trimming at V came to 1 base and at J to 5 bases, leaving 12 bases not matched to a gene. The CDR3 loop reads CASSLGAQGAMRYGYTF. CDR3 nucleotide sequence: TGTGCCAGCAGCTTAGGGGCCCAGGGGGCAATGCGTTATGGCTACACCTTC.

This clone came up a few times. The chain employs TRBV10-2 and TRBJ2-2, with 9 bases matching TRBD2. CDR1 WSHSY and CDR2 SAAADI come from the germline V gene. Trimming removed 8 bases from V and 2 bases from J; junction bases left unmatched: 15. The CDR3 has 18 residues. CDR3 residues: CASGREAGGTINTGELFF. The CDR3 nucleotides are TGCGCCAGCGGGAGGGAGGCGGGAGGGACGATAAACACCGGGGAGCTGTTTTTT.

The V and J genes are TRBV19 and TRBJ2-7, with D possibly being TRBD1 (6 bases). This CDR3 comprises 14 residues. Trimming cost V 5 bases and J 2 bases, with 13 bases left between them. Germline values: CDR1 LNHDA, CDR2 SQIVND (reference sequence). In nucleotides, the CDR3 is TGTGCCAGTAGTCACGGGACACCAGCCTACGAGCAGTACTTC. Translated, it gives CASSHGTPAYEQYF.

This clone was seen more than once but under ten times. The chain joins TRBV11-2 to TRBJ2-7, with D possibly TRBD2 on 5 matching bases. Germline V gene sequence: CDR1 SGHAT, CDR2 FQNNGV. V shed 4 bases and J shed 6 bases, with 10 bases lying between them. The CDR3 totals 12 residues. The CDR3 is CASSSGSAEQYF. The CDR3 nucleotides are TGTGCCAGCAGCTCCGGTAGCGCCGAGCAGTACTTC.

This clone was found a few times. The CDR3 sequence: CASSLGQTSEPQHF. The CDR3 DNA follows: TGTGCCAGCAGTTTAGGGCAAACCTCTGAGCCCCAGCATTTT. The chain has TRBV28 and TRBJ1-5; D unresolved. From germline, CDR1 is MDHEN and CDR2 SYDVKM. The CDR3 is 14 residues long. Trimming shortened V by 2 bases and J by 8 bases, and 13 bases separated the two germline ends.

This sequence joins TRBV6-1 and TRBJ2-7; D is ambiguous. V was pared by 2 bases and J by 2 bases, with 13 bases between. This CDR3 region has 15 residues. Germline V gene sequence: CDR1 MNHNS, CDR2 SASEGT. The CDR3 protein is CASSELVFPTYEQYF. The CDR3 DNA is TGTGCCAGCAGTGAATTAGTTTTCCCTACCTACGAGCAGTACTTC.

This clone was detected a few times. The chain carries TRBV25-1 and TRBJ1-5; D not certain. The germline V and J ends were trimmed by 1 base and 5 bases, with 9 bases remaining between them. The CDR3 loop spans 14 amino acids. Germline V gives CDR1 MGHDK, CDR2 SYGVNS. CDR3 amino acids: CASSELREDQPQHF. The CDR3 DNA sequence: TGTGCCAGCAGTGAATTAAGAGAGGATCAGCCCCAGCATTTT.

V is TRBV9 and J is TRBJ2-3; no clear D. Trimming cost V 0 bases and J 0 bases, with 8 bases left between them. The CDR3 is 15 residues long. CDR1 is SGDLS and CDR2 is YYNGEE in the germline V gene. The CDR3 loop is CASSVDVESTDTQYF. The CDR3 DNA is TGTGCCAGCAGCGTAGACGTGGAGAGCACAGATACGCAGTATTTT. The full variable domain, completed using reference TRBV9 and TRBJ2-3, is DSGVTQTPKHLITATGQRVTLRCSPRSGDLSVYWYQQSLDQGLQFLIQYYNGEERAKGNILERFSAQQFPDLHSELNLSSLELGDSALYFCASSVDVESTDTQYFGPGTRLTVL.

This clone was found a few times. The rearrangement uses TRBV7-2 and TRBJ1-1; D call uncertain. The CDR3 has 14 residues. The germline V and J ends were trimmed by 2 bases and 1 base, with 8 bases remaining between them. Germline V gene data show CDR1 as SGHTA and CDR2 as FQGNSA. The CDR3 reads CASSLLNKNTEAFF. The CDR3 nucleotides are TGTGCCAGCAGCTTACTAAATAAGAACACTGAAGCTTTCTTT.

This chain's CDR3 is CASSAGLAGGFVGGELFF. Here the CDR3 DNA reads TGTGCCAGCAGTGCCGGACTAGCGGGAGGGTTTGTGGGCGGGGAGCTGTTTTTT. The genes are TRBV6-1 and TRBJ2-2; the match to TRBD2 covers 15 bases. The CDR3 totals 18 residues. V was pared by 4 bases and J by 7 bases, with 10 bases of the junction left unmatched. Germline V gives CDR1 MNHNS, CDR2 SASEGT.

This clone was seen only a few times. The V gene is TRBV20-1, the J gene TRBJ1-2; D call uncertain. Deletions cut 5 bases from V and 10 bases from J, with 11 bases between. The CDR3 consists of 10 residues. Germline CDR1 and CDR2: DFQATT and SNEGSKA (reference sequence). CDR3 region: CSAPPPYYTF. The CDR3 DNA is TGCAGTGCTCCCCCTCCTTACTACACCTTC.

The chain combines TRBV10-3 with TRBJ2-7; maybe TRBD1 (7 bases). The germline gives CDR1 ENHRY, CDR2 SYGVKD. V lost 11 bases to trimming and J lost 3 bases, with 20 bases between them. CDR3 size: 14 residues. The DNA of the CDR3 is TGTGCCTTATCCAGGGGGGCGCAGGGCTACGAGCAGTACTTC. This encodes CALSRGAQGYEQYF.

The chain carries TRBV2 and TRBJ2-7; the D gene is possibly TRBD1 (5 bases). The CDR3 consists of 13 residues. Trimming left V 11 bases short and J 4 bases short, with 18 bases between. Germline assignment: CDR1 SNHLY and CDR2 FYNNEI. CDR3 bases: TGTGCCGTGACAGTCGCAGACCAATACGAGCAGTACTTC. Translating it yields CAVTVADQYEQYF. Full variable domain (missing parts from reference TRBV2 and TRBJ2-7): EPEVTQTPSHQVTQMGQEVILRCVPISNHLYFYWYRQILGQKVEFLVSFYNNEISEKSEIFDDQFSVERPDGSNFTLKIRSTKLEDSAMYFCAVTVADQYEQYFGPGTRLTVT.

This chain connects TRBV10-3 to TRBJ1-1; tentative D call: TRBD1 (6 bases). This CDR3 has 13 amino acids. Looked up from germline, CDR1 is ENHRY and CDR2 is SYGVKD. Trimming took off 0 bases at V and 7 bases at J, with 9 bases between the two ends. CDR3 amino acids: CAISESRQDEAFF. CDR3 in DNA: TGTGCCATCAGTGAGTCTCGACAGGATGAAGCTTTCTTT.

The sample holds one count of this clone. CDR3 nucleotides: TGTGCCAGCAGTTACCTCCAGGGAATCTCTGGAAACACCATATATTTT. Residues: CASSYLQGISGNTIYF. The J gene is TRBJ1-3, the V gene TRBV6-6, with D tentatively TRBD1 (5 bases). With 2 bases removed from V and 0 bases from J, the gap between germline ends came to 11 bases. CDR3 length equals 16 residues. The germline gives CDR1 MNHNY, CDR2 SVGAGI (reference sequence).

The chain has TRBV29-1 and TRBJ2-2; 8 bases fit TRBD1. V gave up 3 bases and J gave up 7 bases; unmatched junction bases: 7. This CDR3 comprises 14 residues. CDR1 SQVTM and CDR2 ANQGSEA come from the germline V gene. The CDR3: CSVDQTGASGELFF. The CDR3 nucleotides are TGCAGCGTTGATCAGACAGGGGCAAGCGGGGAGCTGTTTTTT.

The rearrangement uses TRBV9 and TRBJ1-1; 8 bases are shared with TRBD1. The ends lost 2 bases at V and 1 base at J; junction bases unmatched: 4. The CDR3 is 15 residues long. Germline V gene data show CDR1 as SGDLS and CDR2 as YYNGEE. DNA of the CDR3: TGTGCCAGCAGCGTCGTGACAGGGGCGAACACTGAAGCTTTCTTT. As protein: CASSVVTGANTEAFF.

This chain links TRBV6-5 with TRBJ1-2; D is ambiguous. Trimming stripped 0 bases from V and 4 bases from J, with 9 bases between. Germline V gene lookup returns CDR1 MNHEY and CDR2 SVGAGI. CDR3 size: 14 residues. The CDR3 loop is CASSYSRLRYGYTF. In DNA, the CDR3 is TGTGCCAGCAGTTACTCGCGCCTTCGCTATGGCTACACCTTC.

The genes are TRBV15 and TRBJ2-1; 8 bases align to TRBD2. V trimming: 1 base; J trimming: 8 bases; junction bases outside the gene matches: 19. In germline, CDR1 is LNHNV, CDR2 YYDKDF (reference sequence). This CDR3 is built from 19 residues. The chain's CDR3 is CATSRGLRGGRRLGYEQFF. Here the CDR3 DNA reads TGTGCCACCAGCAGAGGTCTGAGGGGCGGGAGGCGTCTCGGGTATGAGCAGTTCTTC.

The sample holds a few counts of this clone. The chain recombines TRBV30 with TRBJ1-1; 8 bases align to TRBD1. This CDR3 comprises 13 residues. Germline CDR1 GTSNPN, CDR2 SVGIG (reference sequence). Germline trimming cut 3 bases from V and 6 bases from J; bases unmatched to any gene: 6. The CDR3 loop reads CAWRTDRVAEAFF. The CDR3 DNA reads TGTGCCTGGAGGACGGACAGGGTAGCTGAAGCTTTCTTT. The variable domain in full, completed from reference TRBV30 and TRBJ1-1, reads SQTIHQWPATLVQPVGSPLSLECTVEGTSNPNLYWYRQAAGRGLQLLFYSVGIGQISSEVPQNLSASRPQDRQFILSSKKLLLSDSGFYLCAWRTDRVAEAFFGQGTRLTVV.

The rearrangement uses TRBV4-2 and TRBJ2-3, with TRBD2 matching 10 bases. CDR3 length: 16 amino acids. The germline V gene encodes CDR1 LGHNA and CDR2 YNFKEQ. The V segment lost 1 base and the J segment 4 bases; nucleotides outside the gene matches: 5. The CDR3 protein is CASSQGSLAGADTQYF. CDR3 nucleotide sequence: TGTGCCAGCAGCCAAGGGTCCCTAGCGGGAGCAGATACGCAGTATTTT.

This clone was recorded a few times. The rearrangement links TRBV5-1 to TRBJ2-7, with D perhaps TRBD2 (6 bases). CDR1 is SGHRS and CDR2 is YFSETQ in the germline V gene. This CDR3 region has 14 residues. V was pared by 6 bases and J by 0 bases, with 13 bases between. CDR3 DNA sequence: TGCGCCAGCACCCTGGAGGGGAGCTCCTACGAGCAGTACTTC. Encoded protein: CASTLEGSSYEQYF.

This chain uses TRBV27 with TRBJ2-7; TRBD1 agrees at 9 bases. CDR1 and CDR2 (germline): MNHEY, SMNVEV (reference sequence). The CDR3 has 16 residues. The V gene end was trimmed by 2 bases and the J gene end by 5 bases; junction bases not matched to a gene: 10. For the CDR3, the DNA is TGTGCCAGCAGTTTAGATGGGACAGGGCAAGTCGACGAGCAGTACTTC. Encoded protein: CASSLDGTGQVDEQYF.

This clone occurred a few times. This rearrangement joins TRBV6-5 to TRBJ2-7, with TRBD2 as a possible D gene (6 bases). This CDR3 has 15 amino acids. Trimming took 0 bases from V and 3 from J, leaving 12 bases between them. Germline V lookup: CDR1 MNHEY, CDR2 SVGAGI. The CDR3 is CASSYSSRGGYEQYF. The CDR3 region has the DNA TGTGCCAGCAGTTACTCGAGTAGGGGAGGCTACGAGCAGTACTTC.

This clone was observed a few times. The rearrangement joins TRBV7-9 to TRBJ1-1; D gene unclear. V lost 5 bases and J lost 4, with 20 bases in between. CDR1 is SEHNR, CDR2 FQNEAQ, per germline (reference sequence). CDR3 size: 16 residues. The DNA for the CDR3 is TGTGCCAGCAGCAAAATCGGGCGGGCGGGGTCCACTGAAGCTTTCTTT. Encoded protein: CASSKIGRAGSTEAFF.

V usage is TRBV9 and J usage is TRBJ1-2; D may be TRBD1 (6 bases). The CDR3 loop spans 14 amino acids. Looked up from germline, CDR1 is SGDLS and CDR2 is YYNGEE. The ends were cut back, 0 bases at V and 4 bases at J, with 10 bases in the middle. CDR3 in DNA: TGTGCCAGCAGCGTAGTAGGGGGTTCCTATGGCTACACCTTC. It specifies CASSVVGGSYGYTF. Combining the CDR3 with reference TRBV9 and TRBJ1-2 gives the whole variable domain DSGVTQTPKHLITATGQRVTLRCSPRSGDLSVYWYQQSLDQGLQFLIQYYNGEERAKGNILERFSAQQFPDLHSELNLSSLELGDSALYFCASSVVGGSYGYTFGSGTRLTVV.

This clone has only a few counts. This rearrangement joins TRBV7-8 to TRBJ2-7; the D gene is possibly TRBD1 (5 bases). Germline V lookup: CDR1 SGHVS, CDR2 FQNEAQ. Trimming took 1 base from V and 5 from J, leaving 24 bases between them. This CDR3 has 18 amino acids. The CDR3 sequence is CASSLVVQGSLLRNEQYF. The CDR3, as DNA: TGTGCCAGCAGCTTAGTGGTTCAGGGCTCCCTCCTTCGCAACGAGCAGTACTTC.

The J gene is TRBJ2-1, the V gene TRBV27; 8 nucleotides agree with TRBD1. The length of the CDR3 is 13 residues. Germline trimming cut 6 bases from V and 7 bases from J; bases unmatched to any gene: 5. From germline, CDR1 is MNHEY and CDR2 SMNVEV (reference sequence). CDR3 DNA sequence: TGTGCCAGCAGCCGGACAGGGAGAAATGAGCAGTTCTTC. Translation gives CASSRTGRNEQFF.

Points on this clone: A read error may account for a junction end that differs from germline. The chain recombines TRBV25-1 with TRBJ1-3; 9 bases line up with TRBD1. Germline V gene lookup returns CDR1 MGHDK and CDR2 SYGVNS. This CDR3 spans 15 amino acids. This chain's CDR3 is CASSEQDRGGNNIYF. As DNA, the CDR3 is TGTGCCAGCAGTGAACAGGACAGGGGAGGAAACAACATATATTTT.